These 23 T cell receptor beta chains originate from one sample sequenced in a study of shared clonotypes between healthy human individuals. The assay was immunoSEQ multiplex PCR, and TCRdb's table has in-frame clones only and misses some. The sample has roughly 320,000 clones, about nine tenths seen once. Sequenced sample: memory CD8+ T cells sorted from blood. The sample's subset: CD45RO+ cells pooled with CCR7-negative TemRA cells. All receptors come from a man between 18 and 35 years old in good health.

CDR3 protein: CASRRGQLDTEAFF. The CDR3 nucleotides read TGTGCCAGCAGAAGGGGGCAGTTAGACACTGAAGCTTTCTTT. V is TRBV6-5 and J is TRBJ1-1; 7 bases agree with TRBD1. The CDR3 spans 14 residues. Per germline, CDR1 MNHEY and CDR2 SVGAGI. V gave up 6 bases and J gave up 3 bases; unmatched junction bases: 7.

The chain couples TRBV5-1 to TRBJ2-2; TRBD2 is a possible D gene (5 bases). V was trimmed by 6 bases and J by 2 bases, leaving 14 bases between them. Germline V gene data show CDR1 as SGHRS and CDR2 as YFSETQ. The CDR3 spans 15 residues. The CDR3 bases are TGCGCCAGCAACCCCACCCTAGCCAACACCGGGGAGCTGTTTTTT. Translating gives CASNPTLANTGELFF.

V is TRBV7-9 and J is TRBJ2-7; the match to TRBD2 covers 8 bases. This CDR3 comprises 14 residues. The germline gives CDR1 SEHNR, CDR2 FQNEAQ (reference sequence). V gave up 5 bases and J gave up 2 bases; unmatched junction bases: 5. CDR3 sequence reads: CASSPAGGAYEQYF. In nucleotides, the CDR3 is TGTGCCAGCAGCCCAGCCGGGGGGGCCTACGAGCAGTACTTC.

The V gene is TRBV29-1, the J gene TRBJ2-7; D gene unclear. The germline V gene encodes CDR1 SQVTM and CDR2 ANQGSEA. Trimming left V 3 bases short and J 1 base short, with 19 bases between. The CDR3 consists of 16 residues. In DNA form, the CDR3 reads TGCAGCGTTGATGGTGAACGGTACAGATTGTCCTACGAGCAGTACTTC. Translation: CSVDGERYRLSYEQYF.

This chain connects TRBV6-5 to TRBJ1-1, with TRBD1 identical over 11 bases. Germline V lookup: CDR1 MNHEY, CDR2 SVGAGI. Germline trimming cut 0 bases from V and 4 bases from J; bases unmatched to any gene: 1. CDR3 length equals 15 residues. CDR3 sequence reads: CASSYSGTGGTEAFF. The DNA for the CDR3 is TGTGCCAGCAGTTACTCAGGGACAGGGGGCACTGAAGCTTTCTTT.

This chain links TRBV7-9 with TRBJ2-1; D remains ambiguous. CDR1 and CDR2 from the germline V gene are SEHNR and FQNEAQ (reference sequence). The length of the CDR3 is 13 residues. Trimming cost V 1 base and J 4 bases, with 5 bases left between them. In DNA form, the CDR3 reads TGTGCCAGCAGCTTAGGGGCTTACAATGAGCAGTTCTTC. Translation: CASSLGAYNEQFF. Combining the CDR3 with reference TRBV7-9 and TRBJ2-1 gives the whole variable domain DTGVSQNPRHKITKRGQNVTFRCDPISEHNRLYWYRQTLGQGPEFLTYFQNEAQLEKSRLLSDRFSAERPKGSFSTLEIQRTEQGDSAMYLCASSLGAYNEQFFGPGTRLTVL.

The chain carries TRBV4-1 and TRBJ1-2, with 9 positions matching TRBD1. After removal of 3 bases from V and 6 bases from J, the junction contained 5 bases not matched to a gene. This CDR3 region has 14 residues. Germline values: CDR1 MGHRA, CDR2 YSYEKL. CDR3 protein: CASSQSGQGNGYTF. CDR3 coding DNA: TGCGCCAGCAGCCAGTCGGGACAGGGTAATGGCTACACCTTC.

The chain couples TRBV2 to TRBJ2-2, with a tentative D call TRBD1 (5 bases). The CDR3 loop spans 15 amino acids. V dropped 9 bases and J dropped 4 bases, with 18 bases sitting between them. Per germline, CDR1 SNHLY and CDR2 FYNNEI. CDR3 protein: CARDAWGVGTGELFF. The CDR3 DNA sequence: TGTGCCAGAGATGCGTGGGGCGTAGGCACCGGGGAGCTGTTTTTT.

V is TRBV28 and J is TRBJ1-1; unclear D gene. There are 16 residues in the CDR3. Looked up from germline, CDR1 is MDHEN and CDR2 is SYDVKM. V was clipped by 5 bases and J by 0 bases, with 16 bases between them. For the CDR3, the DNA is TGTGCCAGCAGTCCACGGACTGGCTTGATGAACACTGAAGCTTTCTTT. It encodes CASSPRTGLMNTEAFF. Based on the CDR3 plus reference TRBV28 and TRBJ1-1, the full variable domain is DVKVTQSSRYLVKRTGEKVFLECVQDMDHENMFWYRQDPGLGLRLIYFSYDVKMKEKGDIPEGYSVSREKKERFSLILESASTNQTSMYLCASSPRTGLMNTEAFFGQGTRLTVV.

The V call is TRBV11-2, the J call TRBJ2-7; the match to TRBD2 covers 16 bases. Trimming cost V 9 bases and J 2 bases; bases outside gene matches: 13. The CDR3 has 18 amino acids. Looked up from germline, CDR1 is SGHAT and CDR2 is FQNNGV. CDR3 residues: CASTTDPGLAGGPYEQYF. CDR3 bases: TGTGCCAGTACGACGGATCCGGGACTAGCGGGAGGGCCCTACGAGCAGTACTTC.

This clone was seen once. This chain links TRBV7-7 with TRBJ1-3, with D unclear. This CDR3 spans 12 amino acids. The V gene's germline CDR1 is SSHAT and CDR2 FNYEAQ (reference sequence). CDR3 protein: CARKPAGNTIYF. CDR3 nucleotide sequence: TGTGCTAGAAAGCCGGCCGGAAACACCATATATTTT.

This sequence joins TRBV30 and TRBJ1-1, with D perhaps TRBD1 (5 bases). This CDR3 contains 14 residues. Germline V gives CDR1 GTSNPN, CDR2 SVGIG (reference sequence). V was pared by 4 bases and J by 6 bases, with 18 bases between. The CDR3 region has the DNA TGTGCCTGGACCCTGGGAGGGACCGGGGCTGAAGCTTTCTTT. Translated: CAWTLGGTGAEAFF.

The chain employs TRBV7-9 and TRBJ2-1; D is possibly TRBD1 (6 bases). The CDR3 runs to 15 residues. V lost 6 bases and J lost 3, with 15 bases in between. Germline CDR1 reads SEHNR; CDR2 reads FQNEAQ (reference sequence). The CDR3 DNA reads TGTGCCAGCAGTAAGACAGGAGTTCACTACAATGAGCAGTTCTTC. The encoded protein is CASSKTGVHYNEQFF.

The gene calls are TRBV4-2 and TRBJ1-1, with TRBD1 as a possible D gene (5 bases). V was shortened by 5 bases and J by 0 bases, with 16 bases between the two germline ends. Germline V gene data show CDR1 as LGHNA and CDR2 as YNFKEQ. The CDR3 extends over 16 amino acids. CDR3: CASSEGWAGMNTEAFF. CDR3 in DNA: TGTGCCAGCAGCGAGGGGTGGGCGGGGATGAACACTGAAGCTTTCTTT.

The chain recombines TRBV7-9 with TRBJ2-3; 9 nucleotides agree with TRBD1. V was pared by 4 bases and J by 3 bases, with 5 bases of the junction left unmatched. The CDR3 contains 15 residues. Germline CDR1 SEHNR, CDR2 FQNEAQ (reference sequence). The CDR3 coding sequence is TGTGCCAGCAGCTCGGGACAGGGAGATACAGATACGCAGTATTTT. This translates into CASSSGQGDTDTQYF.

The chain combines TRBV14 with TRBJ1-1; 7 nucleotides align to TRBD1. The CDR3 is 19 amino acids. CDR1 is SGHDN and CDR2 is FVKESK in the germline V gene. The junction had 15 bases not matched to a gene; V was cut back by 1 base and J by 1 base. The CDR3 region is CASSQAYPIQGIGNTEAFF. CDR3 in DNA: TGTGCCAGCAGCCAAGCATATCCGATACAGGGGATCGGGAACACTGAAGCTTTCTTT.

This chain connects TRBV4-1 to TRBJ2-5; the D gene is possibly TRBD2 (5 bases). The CDR3 consists of 14 residues. Trimming took 3 bases from V and 5 from J, leaving 13 bases between them. The germline gives CDR1 MGHRA, CDR2 YSYEKL. The CDR3 here is CASSQGMAGETQYF. The CDR3 bases are TGCGCCAGCAGCCAGGGTATGGCGGGTGAGACCCAGTACTTC.

V and J are TRBV7-9 and TRBJ2-5, with D unclear. The CDR3 loop spans 13 amino acids. The ends were cut back, 1 base at V and 2 bases at J, with 5 bases in the middle. Per germline, CDR1 SEHNR and CDR2 FQNEAQ (reference sequence). As DNA, the CDR3 is TGTGCCAGCAGCTTAGGGGTGCAAGAGACCCAGTACTTC. Its translation: CASSLGVQETQYF.

The chain combines TRBV6-6 with TRBJ1-4; 11 nucleotides line up with TRBD1. This CDR3 spans 15 amino acids. Germline V lookup: CDR1 MNHNY, CDR2 SVGAGI (reference sequence). V was pared by 0 bases and J by 7 bases, with 1 base of the junction left unmatched. CDR3 nucleotides: TGTGCCAGCAGTTACTCTGGGACAGGGGGTGAAAAACTGTTTTTT. Protein: CASSYSGTGGEKLFF.

The chain's CDR3 is CSVAGSYEQYF. The CDR3 bases are TGCAGCGTTGCGGGTTCTTACGAGCAGTACTTC. The chain employs TRBV29-1 and TRBJ2-7; D is ambiguous. There are 11 residues in the CDR3. Germline CDR1 and CDR2: SQVTM and ANQGSEA. V lost 4 bases to trimming and J lost 4 bases, with 8 bases between them.

V gene TRBV2 combines with J gene TRBJ1-2, with TRBD1 identical over 12 bases. V lost 2 bases, J lost 3 bases, and 7 bases stayed unmatched. Germline CDR1 is SNHLY and CDR2 is FYNNEI. The CDR3 is 17 amino acids. The CDR3 region is CASSEPGQGARYYGYTF. CDR3 DNA sequence: TGTGCCAGCAGTGAACCGGGACAGGGGGCGCGCTACTATGGCTACACCTTC.

This clone was picked up a small number of times. The chain links TRBV7-3 to TRBJ2-7; 7 nucleotides agree with TRBD1. V trimming: 5 bases; J trimming: 0 bases; junction bases outside the gene matches: 7. Germline CDR1 reads SGHTA; CDR2 reads FQGTGA. CDR3 length: 15 amino acids. CDR3 loop: CASSPHRGPSYEQYF. The CDR3 DNA reads TGTGCCAGCAGCCCTCACAGGGGTCCCTCCTACGAGCAGTACTTC. The full variable domain, with the rest looked up from reference TRBV7-3 and TRBJ2-7, is GAGVSQTPSNKVTEKGKYVELRCDPISGHTALYWYRQSLGQGPEFLIYFQGTGAADDSGLPNDRFFAVRPEGSVSTLKIQRTERGDSAVYLCASSPHRGPSYEQYFGPGTRLTVT.

The sample holds many counts of this clone. The gene calls are TRBV6-5 and TRBJ1-5; 12 nucleotides match TRBD1. The trim removed 4 bases at V and 7 bases at J, leaving 2 bases unmatched. The germline gives CDR1 MNHEY, CDR2 SVGAGI. The CDR3 totals 14 residues. The CDR3 spells CASSSGTGGQPQHF. The DNA for the CDR3 is TGTGCCAGCAGTTCCGGGACAGGGGGCCAGCCCCAGCATTTT.